These T cell receptor beta chains were read from a single sample in a study of T cell responses to AZD1222 COVID-19 vaccine. Clones were read by immunoSEQ multiplex PCR, and TCRdb kept only the in-frame ones, dropping some. The repertoire has under 150,000 clones, about 92% of them found once; the top ten carry 1.5% to 2%. The sample here was peripheral blood, taken on day 0 of AZD1222 vaccination. All receptors derive from an adult in good health. The CDR3 runs from the conserved cysteine through the conserved F or W. The order of the fields is clone size, V gene, D gene, J gene, CDR3 DNA, CDR3 protein. A D gene is named only where the DNA matches it firmly. Only part of the rows carry a size: once, few, many, or a class if the clone is expanded.

-	TRBV3-1/TRBV3-2	TRBD2	TRBJ2-3	TGTGCCAGCAGCCAAGATCTCGGGAGGGGGACAGATACGCAGTATTTT	CASSQDLGRGTDTQYF
-	TRBV4-1	-	TRBJ1-1	TGCGCCAGCAGCCAAGCTGGGTACACTGAAGCTTTCTTT	CASSQAGYTEAFF
-	TRBV9	-	TRBJ2-7	TGTGCCAGCAGCGTAGCACCAGGGGTCGGCGTGAACGAGCAGTACTTC	CASSVAPGVGVNEQYF
-	TRBV6-5	TRBD2	TRBJ2-3	TGTGCCAGCAGACGAACCGGGACTAGGGCAGATACGCAGTATTTT	CASRRTGTRADTQYF
-	TRBV12-3/TRBV12-4	-	TRBJ1-5	TGTGCCAGCAGCCCCGTGGGAAGGCCCCAGCATTTT	CASSPVGRPQHF
-	TRBV3-1/TRBV3-2	TRBD2	TRBJ2-6	TGTGCCAGCAGTCTAGGACTACTCCCGGGGGGTGGGGCCAACGTCCTGACTTTC	CASSLGLLPGGGANVLTF
-	TRBV4-1	-	TRBJ1-3	TGCGCCAGCAGCCCACTTGTGGGGAACGCTGGAAACACCATATATTTT	CASSPLVGNAGNTIYF
-	TRBV27	TRBD1	TRBJ1-5	TGTGCCAGCAGTTTCGGGACAGGGGCGGGTAATCAGCCCCAGCATTTT	CASSFGTGAGNQPQHF
-	TRBV7-3	TRBD2	TRBJ2-7	TGTGCCAGCAGCTTATCAGGACTAGCAACCTACGAGCAGTACTTC	CASSLSGLATYEQYF
few	TRBV19	-	TRBJ1-5	TGTGCCAGTAGGGGGGAGGGTCAGCCCCAGCATTTT	CASRGEGQPQHF
-	TRBV6-5	-	TRBJ1-1	TGTGCCAGCAGTTACCTGAACACTGAAGCTTTCTTT	CASSYLNTEAFF
-	TRBV18	TRBD1	TRBJ2-1	TGTGCCAGCTCAACCCGACAGGGGGCGTTAGAGCAGTTCTTC	CASSTRQGALEQFF
-	TRBV9	TRBD2	TRBJ2-5	TGTGCCAGCAGCGCCTCCGGGACTAGCGGGTCGGAGACCCAGTACTTC	CASSASGTSGSETQYF
-	TRBV19	-	TRBJ1-2	TGTGCCAGTAGTATAGAGGAGGGAGACTATGGCTACACCTTC	CASSIEEGDYGYTF
-	TRBV2	-	TRBJ1-1	TGTGCCAGCAGTGATTTACTGGGGGCGAGGACTGAAGCTTTCTTT	CASSDLLGARTEAFF
-	TRBV18	-	TRBJ1-4	TGTGCCAGCTCATCAAGAATACGGGGCACTAATGAAAAACTGTTTTTT	CASSSRIRGTNEKLFF
-	TRBV7-9	-	TRBJ1-2	TGTGCCAGCAGCCTTCCGGGGGGCTTCGGCTACACCTTC	CASSLPGGFGYTF
-	TRBV7-9	-	TRBJ1-4	TGTGCCAGCAGCTTATATGGTGGGGATGAAAAACTGTTTTTT	CASSLYGGDEKLFF
few	TRBV6-5	TRBD1	TRBJ1-6	TGTGCCAGCACGACAGGGGTACTTAATAATTCACCCCTCCACTTT	CASTTGVLNNSPLHF
few	TRBV3-1/TRBV3-2	-	TRBJ1-4	TGTGCCAGCAGCGAAGTGGTGGAAGGGAGAAAACTGTTTTTT	CASSEVVEGRKLFF
-	TRBV28	-	TRBJ2-2	TGTGCCAGCAGCCGTACGACAGAGAACACCGGGGAGCTGTTTTTT	CASSRTTENTGELFF
-	TRBV7-8	-	TRBJ2-5	TGTGCCAGCAGCTCCCCGGTTAGGGGGGGAAGGTACCAAGAGACCCAGTACTTC	CASSSPVRGGRYQETQYF
-	TRBV27	TRBD1	TRBJ1-1	TGTGCCAGCAGTTTCCGGGACAGGGTAAACACTGAAGCTTTCTTT	CASSFRDRVNTEAFF
-	TRBV6-5	-	TRBJ2-7	TGTGCCAGCAGTCGGACAGCTAGCTCCTACGAGCAGTACTTC	CASSRTASSYEQYF
-	TRBV24-1	TRBD1	TRBJ2-3	TGTGCCACCAGTGATTCCGGGACAGCGGCAGGTACGCAGTATTTT	CATSDSGTAAGTQYF
-	TRBV5-1	TRBD1	TRBJ1-5	TGCGCCAGCAGCCGCGGGACAGGGGGTGAACCCCAGCATTTT	CASSRGTGGEPQHF
-	TRBV12-5	-	TRBJ1-4	TGTGCTAGTGGTTTGGGCGCAACTAATGAAAAACTGTTTTTT	CASGLGATNEKLFF
-	TRBV19	-	TRBJ2-3	TGTGCCAGTAGTTCCCGCACAGATACGCAGTATTTT	CASSSRTDTQYF
-	TRBV3-1/TRBV3-2	-	TRBJ2-7	TGTGCCAGCAGCCAGGGGATCGGGGAGCAGTACTTC	CASSQGIGEQYF
-	TRBV4-1	-	TRBJ2-1	TGCGCCAGCAGCCAAGATCCGGGGCGAGAAAACAATGAGCAGTTCTTC	CASSQDPGRENNEQFF
-	TRBV15	TRBD1	TRBJ1-6	TGTGCCACCAGCGGACTACAGGGGAATAATTCACCCCTCCACTTT	CATSGLQGNNSPLHF
-	TRBV24-1	-	TRBJ2-3	TGTGCCACCAGTGATTTAGGCCGGGGTAGCACAGATACGCAGTATTTT	CATSDLGRGSTDTQYF
-	TRBV6-5	-	TRBJ1-2	TGTGCCAGCAGGGTGGACTCTGGACTGACCTATGGCTACACCTTC	CASRVDSGLTYGYTF
-	TRBV10-2	-	TRBJ1-5	TGCGCCAGCAGTGAGTCGACTCAGGGGCAGCCCCAGCATTTT	CASSESTQGQPQHF
-	TRBV2	-	TRBJ1-1	TGTGCCAGCAGTGAGGCGTCCCAGCCCAACACTGAAGCTTTCTTT	CASSEASQPNTEAFF
-	TRBV12-2	-	TRBJ2-3	TGTGCAAGTCGCCTCGGGGGGCCGAGCCCAGATACGCAGTATTTT	CASRLGGPSPDTQYF
-	TRBV19	TRBD2	TRBJ2-1	TGTGCCAGTAGTATAAGCCTAGCGGGGGGCGGATCCTACAATGAGCAGTTCTTC	CASSISLAGGGSYNEQFF
-	TRBV5-6	TRBD1	TRBJ1-2	TGTGCCAGCAGCTCGTATCAGGGGGATGGCTACACCTTC	CASSSYQGDGYTF
-	TRBV18	-	TRBJ1-1	TGTGCCAGCTCAAGGGCATCGAACACTGAAGCTTTCTTT	CASSRASNTEAFF
-	TRBV7-9	-	TRBJ2-3	TGTGCCAGCAGCGCGCCTCTAGTCGCAGATACGCAGTATTTT	CASSAPLVADTQYF
-	TRBV5-1	-	TRBJ2-7	TGCGCCAGCAGCCCGGGATCCCCGGCGGGACAGCAATACGAGCAGTACTTC	CASSPGSPAGQQYEQYF
-	TRBV6-1	-	TRBJ1-4	TGTGCCAGCAGTGATTTAGGGTCTAATGAAAAACTGTTTTTT	CASSDLGSNEKLFF
-	TRBV7-3	-	TRBJ2-3	TGTGCCAGCAGCTTAAATCTAGCTTCAGATACGCAGTATTTT	CASSLNLASDTQYF
-	TRBV7-9	TRBD1	TRBJ2-7	TGTGCCAGCAGCTTAATGGGGACAGGGGCCTACGAGCAGTACTTC	CASSLMGTGAYEQYF
-	TRBV19	-	TRBJ2-7	TGTGCCAGTAGTATAGGCAGGAGCGGTTCCTACGAGCAGTACTTC	CASSIGRSGSYEQYF
-	TRBV28	-	TRBJ2-7	TGTGCCAGTACCAGGGCCGGCTACGAGCAGTACTTC	CASTRAGYEQYF
-	TRBV10-3	-	TRBJ1-2	TGTGCCATCAGTGAGTCAGGAGACAGTAACTATGGCTACACCTTC	CAISESGDSNYGYTF
-	TRBV7-8	-	TRBJ2-5	TGTGCCAGCAGCTTAGGGACAGTGAGTCTAGAGACCCAGTACTTC	CASSLGTVSLETQYF
-	TRBV7-8	-	TRBJ2-1	TGTGCCAGCACCCGATTGGCAGGGCAATCCTACAATGAGCAGTTCTTC	CASTRLAGQSYNEQFF
-	TRBV2	TRBD2	TRBJ2-1	TGTGCCGGTGGAGTCCTAAGCGGGGCCTACAATGAGCAGTTCTTC	CAGGVLSGAYNEQFF
-	TRBV9	TRBD1	TRBJ1-1	TGTGCCAGCAGGGCTTCAGGGGGGGCTGAAGCTTTCTTT	CASRASGGAEAFF